This T cell receptor (beta chain) was captured in a study of cytomegalovirus exposure and HLA in healthy donors. These donors were members of the approximately 120-subject validation cohort, a group separate from the roughly 670-subject first cohort. Here immunoSEQ multiplex PCR was the method, and the copy in TCRdb shows in-frame clones only, minus some. The sample contains fewer than 120,000 clones, roughly 90% of which appear only once. Points from the study as a whole: The study found most TCR sequences rare, yet found some public TCRs in many donors. A subsequent analysis found that TCR clusters from the first cohort also tended to co-occur in the roughly 120 validation repertoires, with about 95% of cluster scores above 0.

Of note for this clone: Its antigen is currently unknown.

The TCR sequence derives from a young woman in good health and CMV-seronegative. What was sequenced was PBMCs.

The CDR3 DNA reads as TGTGCCAGCAGTGAAGCGCGGAGAAACGGTCGCACCGGGGAGCTGTTTTTT. Protein product: CASSEARRNGRTGELFF. The chain uses TRBV2 and TRBJ2-2; D unclear. This CDR3 spans 17 amino acids. In germline, CDR1 is SNHLY, CDR2 FYNNEI. The ends were cut back, 0 bases at V and 4 bases at J, with 15 bases in the middle.